The rows below give T cell receptor beta chains drawn from one sample of a study of CD8+ T cells in alopecia areata. The method was immunoSEQ multiplex PCR; TCRdb's version includes in-frame clones alone and lacks a portion of them. Of 200,000 to 250,000 clones listed, 43% were seen once; the top ten hold over 2.5%. Here the sequenced sample was CD4+ T cells sorted from blood, taken around week 37, from a patient treated with tofacitinib. These receptor sequences come from a human donor with alopecia areata. Each CDR3 is given with its conserved first and last residue. D genes are given only for firm matches. Clone sizes are given selectively: once, few, many, or a class where the clone is expanded.

J gene: TRBJ1-1
D gene: NA
clone size: few
V gene: TRBV14
CDR3 protein: CASSQEVLGPMNTEAFF
CDR3 DNA: TGTGCCAGCAGCCAAGAAGTCTTGGGCCCCATGAACACTGAAGCTTTCTTT

J gene: TRBJ1-5
D gene: NA
clone size: NA
V gene: TRBV27
CDR3 protein: CASSLSRYNQPQHF
CDR3 DNA: TGTGCCAGCAGTTTATCTCGGTACAATCAGCCCCAGCATTTT

J gene: TRBJ2-1
D gene: NA
clone size: NA
V gene: TRBV7-3
CDR3 protein: CASSLGLYNEQFF
CDR3 DNA: TGTGCCAGCAGCTTAGGACTTTACAATGAGCAGTTCTTC

J gene: TRBJ2-1
D gene: NA
clone size: NA
V gene: TRBV10-1
CDR3 protein: CASSERRANNEQFF
CDR3 DNA: TGCGCCAGCAGTGAAAGACGGGCGAACAATGAGCAGTTCTTC

J gene: TRBJ1-2
D gene: NA
clone size: NA
V gene: TRBV7-2
CDR3 protein: CASSSRGTHGYTF
CDR3 DNA: TGTGCCAGCAGCTCGAGAGGGACTCATGGCTACACCTTC

J gene: TRBJ2-2
D gene: TRBD1
clone size: few
V gene: TRBV19
CDR3 protein: CATKQGGTGLPGELFF
CDR3 DNA: TGTGCCACCAAGCAAGGAGGGACAGGGCTTCCCGGGGAGCTGTTTTTT

J gene: TRBJ2-1
D gene: TRBD1
clone size: NA
V gene: TRBV5-1
CDR3 protein: CASSLGQGAPSYNEQFF
CDR3 DNA: TGCGCCAGCAGCTTGGGCCAGGGGGCCCCCTCCTACAATGAGCAGTTCTTC

J gene: TRBJ1-2
D gene: NA
clone size: NA
V gene: TRBV6-6
CDR3 protein: CASSFPGGQGGYTF
CDR3 DNA: TGTGCCAGCAGTTTCCCTGGGGGGCAAGGTGGCTACACCTTC

J gene: TRBJ2-6
D gene: TRBD2
clone size: few
V gene: TRBV9
CDR3 protein: CASSATSAGANVLTF
CDR3 DNA: TGTGCCAGCAGCGCGACTAGCGCTGGGGCCAACGTCCTGACTTTC

J gene: TRBJ2-5
D gene: NA
clone size: NA
V gene: TRBV6-6
CDR3 protein: CASTSGRIQETQYF
CDR3 DNA: TGTGCCAGCACTTCTGGACGGATCCAAGAGACCCAGTACTTC

J gene: TRBJ2-7
D gene: NA
clone size: NA
V gene: TRBV6-6
CDR3 protein: CASSYGPTREQYF
CDR3 DNA: TGTGCCAGCAGTTACGGCCCAACCCGGGAGCAGTACTTC

J gene: TRBJ1-2
D gene: NA
clone size: NA
V gene: TRBV9
CDR3 protein: CASSVKSGGYTF
CDR3 DNA: TGTGCCAGCAGCGTAAAGTCGGGAGGCTACACCTTC

J gene: TRBJ2-5
D gene: TRBD1
clone size: few
V gene: TRBV5-1
CDR3 protein: CASSFRTGEETQYF
CDR3 DNA: TGCGCCAGCAGCTTCAGGACAGGGGAAGAGACCCAGTACTTC

J gene: TRBJ2-5
D gene: TRBD1
clone size: NA
V gene: TRBV15
CDR3 protein: CATSRDRGWAQYF
CDR3 DNA: TGTGCCACCAGCCGTGACAGGGGTTGGGCCCAGTACTTC

J gene: TRBJ1-1
D gene: NA
clone size: few
V gene: TRBV9
CDR3 protein: CASSVDGGNTEAFF
CDR3 DNA: TGTGCCAGCAGCGTAGATGGGGGAAACACTGAAGCTTTCTTT

J gene: TRBJ1-5
D gene: TRBD1
clone size: few
V gene: TRBV30
CDR3 protein: CAWRGTGNQPQHF
CDR3 DNA: TGTGCCTGGAGGGGGACAGGGAATCAGCCCCAGCATTTT

J gene: TRBJ1-2
D gene: NA
clone size: many
V gene: TRBV7-2
CDR3 protein: CASSPGAGPMGYTF
CDR3 DNA: TGTGCCAGCAGCCCCGGGGCCGGACCCATGGGCTACACCTTC

J gene: TRBJ1-1
D gene: NA
clone size: NA
V gene: TRBV5-4
CDR3 protein: CASSLTGGNTEAFF
CDR3 DNA: TGTGCCAGCAGCTTGACCGGCGGGAACACTGAAGCTTTCTTT

J gene: TRBJ2-7
D gene: TRBD1
clone size: NA
V gene: TRBV27
CDR3 protein: CASSLGQGANEQYF
CDR3 DNA: TGTGCCAGCAGTTTGGGGCAGGGGGCTAACGAGCAGTACTTC

J gene: TRBJ2-5
D gene: NA
clone size: NA
V gene: TRBV6-5
CDR3 protein: CASSYLGLQETQYF
CDR3 DNA: TGTGCCAGCAGTTACCTAGGACTTCAAGAGACCCAGTACTTC

J gene: TRBJ2-2
D gene: NA
clone size: few
V gene: TRBV30
CDR3 protein: CAWSVGRSGTGELFF
CDR3 DNA: TGTGCCTGGAGTGTAGGTCGAAGTGGGACCGGGGAGCTGTTTTTT

J gene: TRBJ2-3
D gene: NA
clone size: once
V gene: TRBV7-2
CDR3 protein: CASSATRTDTQYF
CDR3 DNA: TGTGCCAGCAGCGCCACTAGGACAGATACGCAGTATTTT

J gene: TRBJ2-5
D gene: TRBD2
clone size: NA
V gene: TRBV7-7
CDR3 protein: CASSPFAGLAGASGDQYF
CDR3 DNA: TGTGCTAGCAGCCCTTTTGCAGGACTAGCGGGAGCGAGCGGGGACCAGTACTTC

J gene: TRBJ2-4
D gene: NA
clone size: NA
V gene: TRBV4-1
CDR3 protein: CASSQATDRAGENIQYF
CDR3 DNA: TGCGCCAGCAGCCAAGCGACTGACAGGGCGGGGGAAAACATTCAGTACTTC

J gene: TRBJ2-1
D gene: NA
clone size: few
V gene: TRBV4-3
CDR3 protein: CASSQRALREVPYNEQFF
CDR3 DNA: TGCGCCAGCAGCCAACGAGCGCTAAGGGAGGTCCCCTACAATGAGCAGTTCTTC

J gene: TRBJ2-3
D gene: TRBD2
clone size: few
V gene: TRBV19
CDR3 protein: CASMTAGETDTQYF
CDR3 DNA: TGTGCCAGTATGACAGCGGGAGAGACAGATACGCAGTATTTT

J gene: TRBJ2-2
D gene: TRBD2
clone size: NA
V gene: TRBV7-8
CDR3 protein: CASSSRLAGRRRKNTGELFF
CDR3 DNA: TGTGCCAGCAGCTCGAGACTAGCGGGCCGCAGAAGAAAGAACACCGGGGAGCTGTTTTTT